Listed below are T cell receptor beta chains from one sample, sequenced in a study of cytomegalovirus exposure and HLA in healthy donors. Clones were read by immunoSEQ multiplex PCR, and TCRdb kept only the in-frame ones, dropping some. The sample's table shows about 130,000 clones. Sequenced: PBMCs. These receptors originate from a man aged 35 to 55 in good health and CMV-seronegative. Both conserved end residues are part of each CDR3. A D gene is named only where the DNA matches it firmly.

>.|TRBJ2-2|TRBV5-6
CASSSGLTGRENTGELFF
TGTGCCAGCAGCTCCGGACTAACGGGAAGAGAGAACACCGGGGAGCTGTTTTTT
>.|TRBJ2-5|TRBV7-6
CASSLGPGDGETQYF
TGTGCCAGCAGCTTAGGGCCGGGAGACGGAGAGACCCAGTACTTC
>.|TRBJ1-1|TRBV11-3
CASSGRGNTEAFF
TGTGCCAGCAGCGGCAGGGGTAACACTGAAGCTTTCTTT
>TRBD1|TRBJ1-2|TRBV6-1
CASSGGRQGGRGYTF
TGTGCCAGCAGTGGGGGTAGACAGGGCGGTCGCGGCTACACCTTC
>.|TRBJ2-2|TRBV6-6
CASSPWSVGGELFF
TGTGCCAGCAGTCCGTGGAGCGTCGGCGGGGAGCTGTTTTTT
>TRBD1|TRBJ1-5|TRBV7-2
CASSLTGGQPQHF
TGTGCCAGCAGCTTAACAGGGGGCCAGCCCCAGCATTTT
>.|TRBJ1-1|TRBV7-2
CASSSSGIRTEAFF
TGTGCCAGCAGCTCTTCAGGGATTCGGACTGAAGCTTTCTTT
>.|TRBJ2-1|TRBV13
CASKSQQTRRTNEQFF
TGTGCCAGCAAGTCACAACAGACTAGACGCACGAATGAGCAGTTCTTC
>.|TRBJ1-1|TRBV7-9
CASSPDPGSTEAFF
TGTGCCAGCAGCCCAGACCCGGGGTCCACTGAAGCTTTCTTT
>TRBD1|TRBJ2-7|TRBV4-2
CASSQPGQGFYEQYF
TGTGCCAGCAGCCAACCCGGACAGGGATTCTACGAGCAGTACTTC
>TRBD1|TRBJ2-1|TRBV13
CASNRGQVHNEQFF
TGTGCCAGCAATCGGGGACAGGTCCACAATGAGCAGTTCTTC
>.|TRBJ2-7|TRBV19
CASSIRKGLSPSEQYF
TGTGCCAGTAGTATAAGAAAGGGACTTTCCCCAAGCGAGCAGTACTTC
>.|TRBJ1-5|TRBV6-6
CASSGSARDSNQPQHF
TGTGCCAGCAGCGGAAGCGCCAGGGATAGCAATCAGCCCCAGCATTTT
>.|TRBJ1-2|TRBV19
CASSIPLNYGYTF
TGTGCCAGTAGTATCCCCTTGAACTATGGCTACACCTTC
>.|TRBJ2-7|TRBV13
CASSLHTQTSPCF
TGTGCCAGCAGCTTACATACCCAGACAAGCCCGTGCTTC
>.|TRBJ1-1|TRBV28
CASRHTQGTDTEAFF
TGTGCCAGCAGACATACACAGGGTACTGACACTGAAGCTTTCTTT
>TRBD1|TRBJ2-7|TRBV4-1
CASSQDLSGGTAPYEQYF
TGCGCCAGCAGCCAAGACCTCTCAGGGGGTACGGCCCCCTACGAGCAGTACTTC
>TRBD1|TRBJ1-2|TRBV7-9
CASSLATGTGYGYTF
TGTGCCAGCAGCTTAGCTACCGGGACAGGCTATGGCTACACCTTC
>TRBD1|TRBJ2-7|TRBV6-5
CASSYSDRGGYEQYF
TGTGCCAGCAGTTACTCGGACAGGGGCGGCTACGAGCAGTACTTC
>TRBD2|TRBJ2-3|TRBV7-8
CASVLAGGRSTDTQYF
TGTGCCAGCGTCCTAGCGGGAGGACGGTCCACAGATACGCAGTATTTT
>TRBD2|TRBJ2-3|TRBV10-1
CASSDERESTDTQYF
TGCGCCAGCAGTGACGAGCGGGAAAGCACAGATACGCAGTATTTT
>.|TRBJ2-7|TRBV9
CASSVDRSASYEQYF
TGTGCCAGCAGCGTAGACCGGAGCGCCAGCTACGAGCAGTACTTC
>.|TRBJ2-5|TRBV5-4
CASTPRGEETQYF
TGTGCCAGCACCCCCCGCGGGGAAGAGACCCAGTACTTC
>.|TRBJ2-1|TRBV28
CASSYYVEQFF
TGTGCCAGCAGTTACTACGTTGAGCAGTTCTTC
>TRBD2|TRBJ2-1|TRBV7-2
CASSLVAGASSYNEQFF
TGTGCCAGCAGCTTAGTAGCGGGAGCAAGCTCCTACAATGAGCAGTTCTTC
>.|TRBJ1-1|TRBV28
CASSFGGTEAFF
TGTGCCAGCAGTTTCGGGGGCACTGAAGCTTTCTTT
>.|TRBJ2-5|TRBV4-1
CASSQELAYQETQYF
TGCGCCAGCAGCCAAGAACTAGCATACCAAGAGACCCAGTACTTC
>TRBD1|TRBJ2-2|TRBV9
CASTVTGDLGGGELFF
TGTGCCAGCACCGTTACAGGGGATTTAGGGGGCGGGGAGCTGTTTTTT
>.|TRBJ1-2|TRBV28
CASSSSRYYGYTF
TGTGCCAGCAGTTCCTCCAGGTACTATGGCTACACCTTC
>TRBD1|TRBJ2-4|TRBV5-6
CASTLGGQGLAKNIQYF
TGTGCCAGCACCCTCGGTGGACAGGGACTAGCCAAAAACATTCAGTACTTC
>TRBD2|TRBJ2-1|TRBV4-1
CASSQDQLAGGNNEQFF
TGCGCCAGCAGCCAAGATCAACTAGCGGGAGGGAACAATGAGCAGTTCTTC
>.|TRBJ1-3|TRBV30
CAWRRGLGVSGNTIYF
TGTGCCTGGAGACGGGGTTTGGGTGTCTCTGGAAACACCATATATTTT
>TRBD1|TRBJ2-7|TRBV18
CASSDRAGEQYF
TGTGCCAGCTCGGACAGGGCCGGCGAGCAGTACTTC
>.|TRBJ2-3|TRBV6-1
CASSDHRGRTDTQYF
TGTGCCAGCAGTGACCACCGCGGCCGCACAGATACGCAGTATTTT
>.|TRBJ1-1|TRBV5-1
CASSPLGAEAFF
TGCGCCAGCAGCCCCTTGGGAGCCGAAGCTTTCTTT
>TRBD1|TRBJ1-1|TRBV6-1
CASRDRGLNTEAFF
TGTGCCAGCAGGGACAGGGGCCTGAACACTGAAGCTTTCTTT
>.|TRBJ2-7|TRBV6-6
CASSYAGLQRYEQYF
TGTGCCAGCAGTTACGCAGGTCTCCAGAGATACGAGCAGTACTTC